Shown below are 29 T cell receptor beta chains from a single sample sequenced in a study of regulatory T cells in long-lasting Graves disease. Library construction for TCR beta used iRepertoire HTBI primers and Arm-PCR of CDR3 regions. TCRdb reprocessed the multiplex PCR reads via MiXCR and lists one record per CDR3 protein. This table has a few hundred thousand distinct CDR3 sequences, around 15% appearing once. The time point is: newly diagnosed GD, antithyroid drugs for less than 3 months. RNA extracted from PBMCs served as the sequencing template. This same sample was also taken into another study, of T cells in Graves' hyperthyroidism and ophthalmopathy.

The sequenced sample was peripheral blood mononuclear cells (PBMCs), obtained at new diagnosis, from a patient treated with antithyroid drugs. Receptors originate from a middle-aged man with Graves disease.

This clonotype has just a few counts. V and J are TRBV14 and TRBJ1-2; tentatively, D is TRBD1 (5 bases). The CDR3 is made up of 15 amino acids. V was clipped by 3 bases and J by 4 bases, with 15 bases between them. The germline gives CDR1 SGHDN, CDR2 FVKESK. CDR3 sequence: CASSHSRGAGYGYTF. For the CDR3, the DNA is TGTGCCAGCAGCCATAGTCGGGGCGCGGGCTATGGCTACACCTTC.

This clonotype came up many times. V gene TRBV5-1 combines with J gene TRBJ1-1, with D possibly TRBD1 on 5 matching bases. There are 15 residues in the CDR3. Germline CDR1 SGHRS, CDR2 YFSETQ. The V end lost 4 bases, the J end lost 5 bases, and 18 bases lay between the germline ends. The CDR3 sequence: CASSLSGQGLTEAFF. In DNA, the CDR3 is TGCGCCAGCAGCCTATCAGGGCAGGGTTTAACTGAAGCTTTCTTT.

This clonotype came up many times. The V and J genes are TRBV7-3 and TRBJ2-1; 8 positions match TRBD1. V lost 2 bases to trimming and J lost 14 bases; unmatched junction nucleotides: 5. Germline V gene lookup returns CDR1 SGHTA and CDR2 FQGTGA. The CDR3 covers 12 residues. CDR3 amino acids: CASSLAQGAKFF. The DNA of the CDR3 is TGTGCCAGCAGCTTAGCTCAGGGGGCTAAGTTCTTC.

The chain uses TRBV6-1 and TRBJ1-2; D unclear. Germline V gene data show CDR1 as MNHNS and CDR2 as SASEGT. Deletions cut 5 bases from V and 8 bases from J, with 9 bases between. CDR3 length: 11 residues. CDR3 DNA sequence: TGTGCCAGCAGTCGCCGATACGGCTACACCTTC. The encoded protein is CASSRRYGYTF.

The sample holds many counts of this clonotype. The J gene is TRBJ1-5, the V gene TRBV15; D remains unclear. Trimming took off 3 bases at V and 5 bases at J, with 8 bases between the two ends. Per germline, CDR1 LNHNV and CDR2 YYDKDF (reference sequence). CDR3 length: 13 residues. The CDR3 loop is CATSRGTDQPQHF. CDR3 bases: TGTGCCACCAGCAGGGGTACGGATCAGCCCCAGCATTTT.

A note on this clonotype: One end of the junction fails to match germline, which may point to a read error. The chain recombines TRBV5-1 with TRBJ1-5; tentative D call: TRBD1 (5 bases). Per germline, CDR1 SGHRS and CDR2 YFSETQ. CDR3 length: 13 residues. CDR3 sequence (DNA): TGCGCCAGCAGCTTGGGACAGAATCGGCCCCAGCATTTT. This codes for CASSLGQNRPQHF.

V and J are TRBV12-3 or TRBV12-4 and TRBJ1-2; D ambiguous. The CDR3 has 13 amino acids. Trimming stripped 2 bases from V and 2 bases from J, with 6 bases between. CDR3 loop: CASSLQINYGYTF. CDR3 coding DNA: TGTGCCAGCAGTTTACAGATCAACTATGGCTACACCTTC.

This chain links TRBV29-1 with TRBJ2-3; 12 bases map to TRBD1. This CDR3 region has 17 residues. After removal of 4 bases from V and 2 bases from J, the junction contained 10 bases not matched to a gene. Germline assignment: CDR1 SQVTM and CDR2 ANQGSEA. The CDR3 region has the DNA TGCAGCGTTGGGGTCGGGGACAGGGGGCCTCCCACAGATACGCAGTATTTT. Its protein is CSVGVGDRGPPTDTQYF.

This clonotype was observed a handful of times. The chain carries TRBV7-2 and TRBJ2-5; 7 bases map to TRBD2. This CDR3 spans 16 amino acids. Germline V gives CDR1 SGHTA, CDR2 FQGNSA. The trim removed 5 bases at V and 1 base at J, leaving 10 bases unmatched. CDR3 bases: TGTGCCAGCAGCGCCGCAATTTGGGGGGGCCAAGAGACCCAGTACTTC. Translating it yields CASSAAIWGGQETQYF.

This clonotype was seen more than once but under ten times. The chain is built from TRBV6-2 or TRBV6-3 and TRBJ1-1, with D possibly being TRBD1 (5 bases). The ends were cut back, 4 bases at V and 7 bases at J, with 16 bases in the middle. CDR1 is MNHEY, CDR2 SVGEGT, per germline. This CDR3 contains 14 residues. Written as DNA, the CDR3 is TGTGCCAGCAGTTTGGGTAGACAGTACCTTGAAGCTTTCTTT. This translates into CASSLGRQYLEAFF.

This clonotype has a handful of counts. The chain combines TRBV7-2 with TRBJ2-7; D is ambiguous. The length of the CDR3 is 13 residues. V lost 1 base and J 2 bases, leaving 6 bases between the germline ends. Per the germline V gene, CDR1 is SGHTA and CDR2 is FQGNSA. In DNA form, the CDR3 reads TGTGCCAGCAGCTTAGGTAGGCCCTACGAGCAGTACTTC. Residues: CASSLGRPYEQYF.

The rearrangement uses TRBV28 and TRBJ2-1, with D tentatively TRBD1 or TRBD2 (5 bases each). CDR3 length: 16 residues. V gave up 6 bases and J gave up 5 bases, with 20 bases separating them. CDR1 MDHEN and CDR2 SYDVKM come from the germline V gene. The CDR3 DNA reads TGTGCCAGCAGCCCACCAGGGAGCAGGCCTAACAATGAGCAGTTCTTC. Protein product: CASSPPGSRPNNEQFF.

This chain connects TRBV5-5 to TRBJ2-3; D may be TRBD1 (5 bases). Germline CDR1 is SGHKS and CDR2 is YYEKEE (reference sequence). Trimming removed 0 bases at V and 0 bases at J, with 8 bases between. This CDR3 region has 15 residues. The CDR3 region has the DNA TGTGCCAGCAGCTTGGACCAGGGAAGCACAGATACGCAGTATTTT. It codes for CASSLDQGSTDTQYF.

The chain uses TRBV9 and TRBJ2-5; TRBD2 agrees at 14 bases. CDR1 and CDR2 (germline): SGDLS, YYNGEE. The V and J ends lost 4 bases and 0 bases, in that order; junction bases with no gene match: 5. This CDR3 comprises 17 residues. CDR3 sequence: CASSRTSGGQYQETQYF. CDR3 coding DNA: TGTGCCAGCAGCAGGACTAGCGGGGGGCAGTACCAAGAGACCCAGTACTTC.

Turning to this clonotype: This is likely an artifact of a read error, given a far larger clone one base away. V usage is TRBV7-2 and J usage is TRBJ2-7; 8 bases align to TRBD1. The CDR3 contains 15 residues. J was trimmed by 6 bases and V by 5 bases; bases with no gene match: 12. The germline gives CDR1 SGHTA, CDR2 FQGNSA. The CDR3 protein is CASSTVGRGLGEQYF. Here the CDR3 DNA reads TGTGCCAGCAGCACAGTGGGCAGGGGGCTCGGCGAGCAGTACTTC.

This clonotype appeared a few times. CDR3 nucleotides: TGTGCCACCGCAGCGGGGGCGATGACAGATACGCAGTATTTT. This translates into CATAAGAMTDTQYF. The chain uses TRBV9 and TRBJ2-3; 8 bases are shared with TRBD2. CDR1 SGDLS and CDR2 YYNGEE come from the germline V gene. Unmatched junction bases numbered 9, after V lost 9 bases and J lost 3 bases. This CDR3 comprises 14 residues.

This clonotype appeared many times. The CDR3 coding sequence is TGTGCCAGCAGTGGACGGGGGGAGACCCAGTACTTC. Its protein product is CASSGRGETQYF. V is TRBV2 and J is TRBJ2-5; a weak D match, TRBD2 (6 bases). Germline V gene data show CDR1 as SNHLY and CDR2 as FYNNEI. This CDR3 is 12 amino acids long. V was pared by 4 bases and J by 5 bases, with 8 bases between.

In its sample, this clonotype was seen a few times. The chain couples TRBV15 to TRBJ1-1; no reliable D call. The CDR3 contains 14 residues. Germline V gene data show CDR1 as LNHNV and CDR2 as YYDKDF (reference sequence). V was pared by 1 base and J by 4 bases, with 10 bases between. The CDR3 loop reads CATSRVRGSTEAFF. DNA for the CDR3: TGTGCCACCAGCAGAGTACGAGGAAGCACTGAAGCTTTCTTT. Drawing the rest from reference TRBV15 and TRBJ1-1, the complete variable domain is DAMVIQNPRYQVTQFGKPVTLSCSQTLNHNVMYWYQQKSSQAPKLLFHYYDKDFNNEADTPDNFQSRRPNTSFCFLDIRSPGLGDTAMYLCATSRVRGSTEAFFGQGTRLTVV.

This clonotype was seen at least ten times. The V gene is TRBV4-3, the J gene TRBJ1-1; D is undetermined. Per germline, CDR1 LGHNA and CDR2 YSLEER. This CDR3 has 17 amino acids. V was pared by 0 bases and J by 0 bases, with 14 bases between. CDR3 protein: CASSQDIVRALNTEAFF. In nucleotides, the CDR3 is TGCGCCAGCAGCCAAGATATCGTTCGGGCGTTGAACACTGAAGCTTTCTTT.

The CDR3 spells CASSLHDGETGGYTF. Written as DNA, the CDR3 is TGTGCCAGCAGCCTCCATGACGGGGAAACCGGAGGCTACACCTTC. V and J are TRBV7-9 and TRBJ1-2; D call uncertain. Germline lookup yields CDR1 SEHNR and CDR2 FQNEAQ (reference sequence). There are 15 residues in the CDR3. V was trimmed by 5 bases and J by 8 bases, leaving 21 bases between them.

This clonotype was observed at least ten times. The genes are TRBV2 and TRBJ1-5; no firm D call. CDR1 and CDR2 (germline): SNHLY, FYNNEI. The V end lost 6 bases, the J end lost 2 bases, and 8 bases lay between the germline ends. The CDR3 sequence is 13 residues long. Written as DNA, the CDR3 is TGTGCCAGCAGCTTGACGGGCAATCAGCCCCAGCATTTT. It encodes CASSLTGNQPQHF.

This clonotype appeared many times. This chain joins TRBV9 and TRBJ2-1; D is unresolved. CDR1 and CDR2 (germline): SGDLS, YYNGEE. V lost 2 bases and J lost 6, with 12 bases in between. This CDR3 has 14 amino acids. The CDR3: CASSVGSLRNEQFF. The DNA for the CDR3 is TGTGCCAGCAGCGTTGGTAGCTTGCGCAATGAGCAGTTCTTC.

There are a few counts of this clonotype. J is TRBJ1-6 and V is TRBV9; TRBD1 might be the D (5 bases). CDR1 and CDR2 (germline): SGDLS, YYNGEE. V lost 2 bases to trimming and J lost 7 bases, with 7 bases between them. The CDR3 extends over 13 amino acids. CDR3 coding DNA: TGTGCCAGCAGCGTGCAGGGAAATTCACCCCTCCACTTT. Translation: CASSVQGNSPLHF.

V and J are TRBV7-9 and TRBJ1-4, with a weak D call TRBD1 (5 bases). V was pared by 2 bases and J by 8 bases, with 12 bases between. The CDR3 has 14 residues. CDR1 and CDR2 from the germline V gene are SEHNR and FQNEAQ (reference sequence). The CDR3 here is CASSLPGIGEKLFF. In DNA, the CDR3 is TGTGCCAGCAGCTTACCAGGGATCGGGGAAAAACTGTTTTTT.

Many counts were recorded for this clonotype. The V and J genes are TRBV11-3 and TRBJ2-7; D is unresolved. CDR3 size: 17 residues. V was clipped by 0 bases and J by 5 bases, with 20 bases between them. Germline loops: CDR1 SGHNT, CDR2 YENEEA. The CDR3 DNA follows: TGTGCCAGCAGCTTAGATCTCCGGACCGACGAATTCAACGAGCAGTACTTC. Its translation is CASSLDLRTDEFNEQYF.

As DNA, the CDR3 is TGCGCCAGCATGCGGGGGGAAAGAAAGGGATCACCCCTCCACTTT. The encoded protein is CASMRGERKGSPLHF. This sequence joins TRBV10-2 and TRBJ1-6; TRBD1 might be the D (5 bases). Looked up from germline, CDR1 is WSHSY and CDR2 is SAAADI. Deletions cut 7 bases from V and 10 bases from J, with 20 bases between. The CDR3 contains 15 residues.

This chain uses TRBV20-1 with TRBJ2-6; TRBD1 agrees at 12 bases. Losses at the gene ends were 0 bases for V and 4 bases for J; bases not matched to a gene: 7. Germline V CDR1 and CDR2: DFQATT, SNEGSKA (reference sequence). The CDR3 has 18 residues. CDR3 DNA: TGCAGTGCTAGAGAAACGGGACAGGGGGCGCGGGGGGCCAACGTCCTGACTTTC. This gives the protein CSARETGQGARGANVLTF.

The sample holds many counts of this clonotype. Here the CDR3 reads CASSGQGAVGSPLHF. CDR3 coding DNA: TGTGCCAGCAGCGGACAGGGGGCAGTAGGTTCACCCCTCCACTTT. The chain recombines TRBV9 with TRBJ1-6; 10 positions match TRBD1. Trimming removed 3 bases from V and 9 bases from J; junction bases left unmatched: 6. Germline V gene sequence: CDR1 SGDLS, CDR2 YYNGEE. This CDR3 contains 15 residues.

The rearrangement links TRBV4-2 to TRBJ2-2, with 14 bases identical to TRBD2. This CDR3 is built from 17 residues. With V trimmed by 6 bases and J by 5 bases, 8 bases remained unmatched. Looked up from germline, CDR1 is LGHNA and CDR2 is YNFKEQ. The chain's CDR3 is CASSSGLAGAGTGELFF. The CDR3 DNA follows: TGTGCCAGCAGTTCGGGACTAGCGGGGGCGGGTACCGGGGAGCTGTTTTTT.